Listed here are 11 T cell receptor beta chains from one sample, sequenced in a study of blood T cell repertoires in COVID-19 (dated by TCRdb to the early 2020s). Libraries came from the immunoSEQ multiplex PCR assay. Not all clones reach the TCRdb copy of this immuneACCESS table, which keeps in-frame sequences only. Checked studies attribute under half of the gap to unresolved V genes and leave the rest unexplained. The sample table shows 250,000 to 350,000 clones, and 80% to 95% are seen once. Around 1.1% of the sample comes from the top ten. Sequenced material: PBMCs or T cells enriched from blood (not recorded which). These receptors were taken from a woman in her twenties or thirties who had recovered from COVID-19.

The sample holds a few counts of this clone. The rearrangement uses TRBV28 and TRBJ1-2; tentative D call: TRBD1 (5 bases). V lost 6 bases and J 3 bases, leaving 17 bases between the germline ends. Germline V lookup: CDR1 MDHEN, CDR2 SYDVKM. This CDR3 spans 15 amino acids. The CDR3 DNA is TGTGCCAGCAGCGGCGGCGACGGGGGTGACTATGGCTACACCTTC. It yields the protein CASSGGDGGDYGYTF.

V gene TRBV19 combines with J gene TRBJ1-1; 10 nucleotides align to TRBD1. CDR3 length: 15 residues. With V trimmed by 3 bases and J by 1 base, 2 bases remained unmatched. The V gene's germline CDR1 is LNHDA and CDR2 SQIVND (reference sequence). The CDR3 protein is CASSMDRGSNTEAFF. CDR3 DNA sequence: TGTGCCAGTAGTATGGACAGGGGGTCGAACACTGAAGCTTTCTTT. Drawing the rest from reference TRBV19 and TRBJ1-1, the complete variable domain is DGGITQSPKYLFRKEGQNVTLSCEQNLNHDAMYWYRQDPGQGLRLIYYSQIVNDFQKGDIAEGYSVSREKKESFPLTVTSAQKNPTAFYLCASSMDRGSNTEAFFGQGTRLTVV.

The chain recombines TRBV28 with TRBJ2-7; 7 bases match TRBD1. Germline loops: CDR1 MDHEN, CDR2 SYDVKM. The CDR3 has 16 residues. Losses at the gene ends were 2 bases for V and 5 bases for J; bases not matched to a gene: 12. The CDR3 here is CASSLGFRGRIHEQYF. CDR3 DNA: TGTGCCAGCAGTTTAGGGTTTAGGGGGCGCATCCACGAGCAGTACTTC.

This clone was seen a single time. J is TRBJ2-2 and V is TRBV15; a weak D match, TRBD1 (6 bases). Germline loops: CDR1 LNHNV, CDR2 YYDKDF (reference sequence). CDR3 length: 14 amino acids. Trimming left V 0 bases short and J 6 bases short, with 8 bases between. CDR3 region: CATSRDHRAGELFF. CDR3 DNA sequence: TGTGCCACCAGCAGAGACCACAGGGCCGGGGAGCTGTTTTTT. The full variable domain, in which reference TRBV15 and TRBJ2-2 provide the parts outside the CDR3, is DAMVIQNPRYQVTQFGKPVTLSCSQTLNHNVMYWYQQKSSQAPKLLFHYYDKDFNNEADTPDNFQSRRPNTSFCFLDIRSPGLGDTAMYLCATSRDHRAGELFFGEGSRLTVL.

The chain is built from TRBV12-3 or TRBV12-4 and TRBJ2-5; D unresolved. The CDR3 length is 13 residues. Trimming shortened V by 3 bases and J by 5 bases, and 10 bases separated the two germline ends. CDR3 DNA sequence: TGTGCCAGCAGTTTTATCGAACGGGAGACCCAGTACTTC. Protein sequence: CASSFIERETQYF.

The chain combines TRBV5-6 with TRBJ1-6; D unclear. The CDR3 sequence is 12 residues long. The V end lost 4 bases, the J end lost 7 bases, and 6 bases lay between the germline ends. Per germline, CDR1 SGHDT and CDR2 YYEEEE. CDR3 bases: TGTGCCAGCAGCCTTCCGAATTCACCCCTCCACTTT. This gives the protein CASSLPNSPLHF.

CDR3 sequence: CASRRQVNTEAFF. The CDR3, as DNA: TGTGCCAGCAGAAGACAGGTAAACACTGAAGCTTTCTTT. This chain uses TRBV14 with TRBJ1-1; TRBD1 might be the D (6 bases). The length of the CDR3 is 13 residues. The germline CDR1 and CDR2 sequences are SGHDN and FVKESK. Trimming removed 6 bases from V and 2 bases from J, with 10 bases in between.

The chain carries TRBV18 and TRBJ1-6; possible D gene TRBD1, 5 bases. Germline-derived CDR1 and CDR2 are KGHSH and LQKENI. The CDR3 extends over 15 amino acids. Trimming removed 2 bases from V and 5 bases from J, with 10 bases in between. CDR3 sequence: CASSPSDRNNSPLHF. The CDR3 region has the DNA TGTGCCAGCTCACCATCCGACAGAAATAATTCACCCCTCCACTTT.

The chain couples TRBV7-9 to TRBJ1-5, with a tentative D call TRBD1 (6 bases). Trimming removed 1 base at V and 3 bases at J, with 13 bases between. The CDR3 covers 16 residues. Per germline, CDR1 SEHNR and CDR2 FQNEAQ (reference sequence). The DNA for the CDR3 is TGTGCCAGCAGCTTAGGTACAGGGATGGACAATCAGCCCCAGCATTTT. It is translated as CASSLGTGMDNQPQHF.

In this sample, this clone turned up a few times. The V call is TRBV5-1, the J call TRBJ1-1; the match to TRBD1 covers 7 bases. Trimming took 4 bases from V and 5 from J; bases not matched to a gene: 8. CDR1 is SGHRS and CDR2 is YFSETQ in the germline V gene. The CDR3 consists of 14 residues. The CDR3 reads CASSDPGGPTEAFF. CDR3 DNA sequence: TGCGCCAGCAGCGACCCAGGGGGACCTACTGAAGCTTTCTTT. The entire variable domain, with the rest obtained from reference TRBV5-1 and TRBJ1-1, is as follows: KAGVTQTPRYLIKTRGQQVTLSCSPISGHRSVSWYQQTPGQGLQFLFEYFSETQRNKGNFPGRFSGRQFSNSRSEMNVSTLELGDSALYLCASSDPGGPTEAFFGQGTRLTVV.

This clone was seen just once. The chain carries TRBV25-1 and TRBJ1-2; perhaps TRBD1 as D (5 bases). The CDR3 consists of 14 residues. Deletions cut 6 bases from V and 2 bases from J, with 13 bases between. The germline gives CDR1 MGHDK, CDR2 SYGVNS. CDR3 sequence reads: CASRRDGLNYGYTF. DNA for the CDR3: TGTGCCAGCAGGAGGGACGGACTAAACTATGGCTACACCTTC.